A selection of T cell receptor beta chains follows, all from one sample in a study of cytomegalovirus exposure and HLA in healthy donors. The repertoire was sequenced with immunoSEQ multiplex PCR; TCRdb's copy has only in-frame clones and lacks some. The table records 150,000 to 200,000 clones, approximately 86% of them present only once. The sequenced sample consisted of PBMCs. The source of these receptors is a woman younger than 35 in good health and CMV-seronegative. Each CDR3 is given with its conserved first and last residue. Each record gives: V gene, clone size, J gene, D gene, CDR3 protein, CDR3 DNA. The D gene is left open where the match is weak. The size entry is marked missing in some rows and otherwise reads once, few, many or a size class.

v_call: TRBV5-8; clone_size: -; j_call: TRBJ1-2; d_call: -; cdr3_aa: CASSLPGGGGEEGYTF; cdr3_nt: TGTGCCAGCAGCTTGCCGGGAGGTGGGGGAGAGGAAGGCTACACCTTC
v_call: TRBV7-2; clone_size: -; j_call: TRBJ1-6; d_call: TRBD1; cdr3_aa: CASSSWDRGVFSPLHF; cdr3_nt: TGTGCCAGCAGCTCATGGGACAGGGGCGTCTTTTCACCCCTCCACTTT
v_call: TRBV5-5; clone_size: -; j_call: TRBJ1-1; d_call: -; cdr3_aa: CASSLTGEGTEAFF; cdr3_nt: TGTGCCAGCAGCTTAACCGGGGAGGGGACTGAAGCTTTCTTT
v_call: TRBV7-8; clone_size: -; j_call: TRBJ2-7; d_call: TRBD2; cdr3_aa: CASSLITGLAGYEQYF; cdr3_nt: TGTGCCAGCAGCTTAATTACGGGACTAGCGGGCTACGAGCAGTACTTC
v_call: TRBV5-1; clone_size: -; j_call: TRBJ2-1; d_call: TRBD1; cdr3_aa: CASSSTGQASSYNEQFF; cdr3_nt: TGCGCCAGCAGCTCCACGGGACAGGCGAGCTCCTACAATGAGCAGTTCTTC
v_call: TRBV7-9; clone_size: -; j_call: TRBJ1-1; d_call: TRBD1; cdr3_aa: CASSKPTGGLNTEAFF; cdr3_nt: TGTGCCAGCAGCAAACCTACAGGGGGATTAAACACTGAAGCTTTCTTT
v_call: TRBV6-6; clone_size: -; j_call: TRBJ1-4; d_call: -; cdr3_aa: CASSYSGAREKLFF; cdr3_nt: TGTGCCAGCAGTTACTCGGGCGCCCGTGAAAAACTGTTTTTT
v_call: TRBV5-1; clone_size: -; j_call: TRBJ2-7; d_call: -; cdr3_aa: CASQGAGTTYEQYF; cdr3_nt: TGCGCCTCCCAGGGCGCGGGAACCACCTACGAGCAGTACTTC
v_call: TRBV4-1; clone_size: -; j_call: TRBJ2-7; d_call: TRBD1; cdr3_aa: CASRSNWDRGQRYEQYF; cdr3_nt: TGCGCCAGCAGATCAAACTGGGACAGGGGGCAGAGATACGAGCAGTACTTC
v_call: TRBV5-5; clone_size: -; j_call: TRBJ2-5; d_call: -; cdr3_aa: CASSLGQETQYF; cdr3_nt: TGTGCCAGCAGCTTGGGGCAGGAGACCCAGTACTTC
v_call: TRBV29-1; clone_size: -; j_call: TRBJ1-2; d_call: -; cdr3_aa: CSAGRGYGYTF; cdr3_nt: TGCAGTGCGGGACGAGGATATGGCTACACCTTC
v_call: TRBV7-9; clone_size: once; j_call: TRBJ2-2; d_call: -; cdr3_aa: CASSLSVTGELFF; cdr3_nt: TGTGCCAGCAGCCTTAGCGTTACCGGGGAGCTGTTTTTT
v_call: TRBV6-5; clone_size: few; j_call: TRBJ1-4; d_call: -; cdr3_aa: CASSQLGGTNEKLFF; cdr3_nt: TGTGCCAGCAGCCAGCTAGGGGGAACTAATGAAAAACTGTTTTTT
v_call: TRBV7-9; clone_size: -; j_call: TRBJ2-5; d_call: TRBD2; cdr3_aa: CASSLTLAGGTQYF; cdr3_nt: TGTGCCAGCAGCTTAACGCTAGCGGGAGGGACCCAGTACTTC
v_call: TRBV5-1; clone_size: -; j_call: TRBJ2-7; d_call: TRBD2; cdr3_aa: CASRAVGASGVSEQYF; cdr3_nt: TGCGCCAGCAGAGCGGTAGGTGCTAGCGGGGTTAGCGAGCAGTACTTC
v_call: TRBV5-4; clone_size: -; j_call: TRBJ2-3; d_call: TRBD2; cdr3_aa: CASSLTSGSVDTQYF; cdr3_nt: TGTGCCAGCAGCCTGACTAGCGGGAGTGTGGATACGCAGTATTTT
v_call: TRBV4-2; clone_size: -; j_call: TRBJ2-4; d_call: TRBD2; cdr3_aa: CASSQASSGGAGIQYF; cdr3_nt: TGTGCCAGCAGCCAAGCGTCGAGCGGGGGGGCAGGCATTCAGTACTTC
v_call: TRBV11-3; clone_size: -; j_call: TRBJ2-1; d_call: TRBD1; cdr3_aa: CASRRQGNNEQFF; cdr3_nt: TGTGCCAGCCGACGACAGGGAAACAATGAGCAGTTCTTC
v_call: TRBV15; clone_size: -; j_call: TRBJ1-6; d_call: -; cdr3_aa: CATRTRQDNSPLHF; cdr3_nt: TGTGCCACCAGGACCCGACAGGACAATTCACCCCTCCACTTT
v_call: TRBV6-1; clone_size: -; j_call: TRBJ2-1; d_call: TRBD1; cdr3_aa: CASLGTAYNEQFF; cdr3_nt: TGTGCCAGTCTCGGGACAGCCTACAATGAGCAGTTCTTC
v_call: TRBV5-5; clone_size: -; j_call: TRBJ2-7; d_call: -; cdr3_aa: CASSLWGVGAYEQYF; cdr3_nt: TGTGCCAGCAGCTTGTGGGGGGTGGGCGCCTACGAGCAGTACTTC
v_call: TRBV6-6; clone_size: -; j_call: TRBJ1-2; d_call: -; cdr3_aa: CASSYSSQGIYGYTF; cdr3_nt: TGTGCCAGCAGTTACTCGAGTCAGGGGATCTATGGCTACACCTTC
v_call: TRBV2; clone_size: -; j_call: TRBJ1-5; d_call: -; cdr3_aa: CASRGGAGQPQHF; cdr3_nt: TGTGCCAGCCGGGGGGGGGCCGGGCAGCCCCAGCATTTT
v_call: TRBV2; clone_size: -; j_call: TRBJ2-7; d_call: -; cdr3_aa: CASSEGAGYGEQYF; cdr3_nt: TGTGCCAGCAGTGAAGGGGCAGGGTACGGTGAGCAGTACTTC
v_call: TRBV6-1; clone_size: -; j_call: TRBJ2-2; d_call: TRBD2; cdr3_aa: CASRVLAVTGELFF; cdr3_nt: TGTGCCAGCAGGGTACTAGCGGTCACCGGGGAGCTGTTTTTT
v_call: TRBV11-3; clone_size: -; j_call: TRBJ2-5; d_call: -; cdr3_aa: CASSSPHGTQYF; cdr3_nt: TGTGCCAGCAGCTCCCCCCACGGGACCCAGTACTTC
v_call: TRBV27; clone_size: once; j_call: TRBJ1-2; d_call: TRBD1; cdr3_aa: CASSYRQGYDGYTF; cdr3_nt: TGTGCCAGCAGTTACCGACAGGGGTATGATGGCTACACCTTC
v_call: TRBV28; clone_size: -; j_call: TRBJ1-5; d_call: -; cdr3_aa: CASSWGDRGGNQPQHF; cdr3_nt: TGTGCCAGCAGTTGGGGGGACCGCGGGGGCAATCAGCCCCAGCATTTT
v_call: TRBV4-2; clone_size: -; j_call: TRBJ1-1; d_call: TRBD1; cdr3_aa: CASSLDRVTSEAFF; cdr3_nt: TGTGCCAGCAGCCTGGACAGGGTCACGAGTGAAGCTTTCTTT
v_call: TRBV5-1; clone_size: -; j_call: TRBJ2-5; d_call: -; cdr3_aa: CASSLGQVQETQYF; cdr3_nt: TGCGCCAGCAGCTTGGGACAGGTCCAAGAGACCCAGTACTTC
v_call: TRBV29-1; clone_size: once; j_call: TRBJ1-2; d_call: -; cdr3_aa: CSVDDNSNYGYTF; cdr3_nt: TGCAGCGTTGACGACAACTCTAACTATGGCTACACCTTC
v_call: TRBV7-9; clone_size: -; j_call: TRBJ1-1; d_call: -; cdr3_aa: CASSSGLNTEAFF; cdr3_nt: TGTGCCAGCAGCTCAGGGTTGAACACTGAAGCTTTCTTT
v_call: TRBV30; clone_size: -; j_call: TRBJ1-5; d_call: TRBD1; cdr3_aa: CAWSGQAGGNQPQHF; cdr3_nt: TGTGCCTGGAGCGGACAGGCCGGTGGCAATCAGCCCCAGCATTTT
v_call: TRBV4-2; clone_size: -; j_call: TRBJ2-7; d_call: TRBD2; cdr3_aa: CASSPDLGSGAYEQYF; cdr3_nt: TGTGCCAGCAGCCCAGACTTGGGTAGCGGGGCCTACGAGCAGTACTTC
v_call: TRBV10-2; clone_size: -; j_call: TRBJ1-5; d_call: -; cdr3_aa: CASSEPADNQPQHF; cdr3_nt: TGCGCCAGCAGTGAGCCCGCGGACAATCAGCCCCAGCATTTT
v_call: TRBV18; clone_size: -; j_call: TRBJ1-4; d_call: -; cdr3_aa: CASSPRQEGEKLFF; cdr3_nt: TGTGCCAGCTCACCACGACAGGAAGGGGAAAAACTGTTTTTT
v_call: TRBV7-2; clone_size: -; j_call: TRBJ2-7; d_call: -; cdr3_aa: CASSSSLVSWEQYF; cdr3_nt: TGTGCCAGCAGCTCGTCACTAGTATCCTGGGAGCAGTACTTC
v_call: TRBV6-5; clone_size: -; j_call: TRBJ1-3; d_call: -; cdr3_aa: CASSISTTGNTIYF; cdr3_nt: TGTGCCAGCAGCATATCGACAACCGGAAACACCATATATTTT
v_call: TRBV2; clone_size: -; j_call: TRBJ2-5; d_call: -; cdr3_aa: CASSEVSRQETQYF; cdr3_nt: TGTGCCAGCAGTGAAGTAAGCAGGCAAGAGACCCAGTACTTC
v_call: TRBV7-2; clone_size: -; j_call: TRBJ2-5; d_call: TRBD1; cdr3_aa: CASSLDRKETQYF; cdr3_nt: TGTGCCAGCAGCTTGGACAGGAAAGAGACCCAGTACTTC
v_call: TRBV4-1; clone_size: -; j_call: TRBJ2-3; d_call: -; cdr3_aa: CASSGPEVRVYTDTQYF; cdr3_nt: TGCGCCAGCAGCGGTCCCGAGGTCAGGGTGTACACAGATACGCAGTATTTT
v_call: TRBV6-5; clone_size: few; j_call: TRBJ1-4; d_call: -; cdr3_aa: CASSYRQEEKLFF; cdr3_nt: TGTGCCAGCAGTTACCGACAAGAAGAAAAACTGTTTTTT
v_call: TRBV9; clone_size: once; j_call: TRBJ2-3; d_call: -; cdr3_aa: CASSLRHPTDTQYF; cdr3_nt: TGTGCCAGCAGCCTCCGACACCCAACAGATACGCAGTATTTT
v_call: TRBV5-1; clone_size: -; j_call: TRBJ1-1; d_call: TRBD1; cdr3_aa: CASSSGTGGLGEAFF; cdr3_nt: TGCGCCAGCAGTTCCGGGACAGGGGGACTTGGTGAAGCTTTCTTT
v_call: TRBV21-1; clone_size: once; j_call: TRBJ2-1; d_call: -; cdr3_aa: CASGSGTSGVRNEQFF; cdr3_nt: TGTGCCAGCGGATCAGGGACTAGCGGGGTTAGGAATGAGCAGTTCTTC
v_call: TRBV18; clone_size: -; j_call: TRBJ1-5; d_call: -; cdr3_aa: CASSPGEDQPQHF; cdr3_nt: TGTGCCAGCTCACCGGGGGAGGATCAGCCCCAGCATTTT
v_call: TRBV7-9; clone_size: -; j_call: TRBJ1-1; d_call: -; cdr3_aa: CSSSSGITEAFF; cdr3_nt: TGTTCCAGCAGCAGCGGGATCACTGAAGCTTTCTTT
v_call: TRBV7-2; clone_size: -; j_call: TRBJ2-2; d_call: -; cdr3_aa: CASTLSGREPGELFF; cdr3_nt: TGTGCCAGCACTCTGTCGGGGCGGGAACCCGGGGAGCTGTTTTTT
v_call: TRBV15; clone_size: -; j_call: TRBJ2-7; d_call: TRBD1; cdr3_aa: CATSRAPDRVAYEQYF; cdr3_nt: TGTGCCACCAGCAGAGCCCCGGACAGGGTCGCCTACGAGCAGTACTTC